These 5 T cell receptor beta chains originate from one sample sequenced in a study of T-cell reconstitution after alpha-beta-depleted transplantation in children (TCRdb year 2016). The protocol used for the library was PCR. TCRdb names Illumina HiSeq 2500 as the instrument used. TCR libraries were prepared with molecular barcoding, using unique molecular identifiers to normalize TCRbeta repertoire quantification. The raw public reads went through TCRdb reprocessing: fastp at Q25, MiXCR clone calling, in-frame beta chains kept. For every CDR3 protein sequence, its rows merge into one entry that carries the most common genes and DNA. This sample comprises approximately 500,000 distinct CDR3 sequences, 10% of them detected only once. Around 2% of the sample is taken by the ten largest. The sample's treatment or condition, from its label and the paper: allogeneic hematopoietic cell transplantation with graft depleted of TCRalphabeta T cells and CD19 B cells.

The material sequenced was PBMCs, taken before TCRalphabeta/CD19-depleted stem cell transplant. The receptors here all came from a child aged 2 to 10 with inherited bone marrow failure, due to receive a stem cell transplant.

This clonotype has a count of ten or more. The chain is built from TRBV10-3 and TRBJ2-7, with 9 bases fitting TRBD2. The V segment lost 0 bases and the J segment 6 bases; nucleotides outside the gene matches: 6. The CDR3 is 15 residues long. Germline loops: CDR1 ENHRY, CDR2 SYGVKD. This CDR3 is CAISESRTSEGEQYF. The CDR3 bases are TGTGCCATCAGTGAGTCGAGGACTAGCGAGGGCGAGCAGTACTTC.

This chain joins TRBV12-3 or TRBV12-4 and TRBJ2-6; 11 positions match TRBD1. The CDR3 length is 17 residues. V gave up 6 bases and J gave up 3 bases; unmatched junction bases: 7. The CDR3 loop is CASSPGQGVIGANVLTF. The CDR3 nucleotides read TGTGCCAGCAGCCCGGGACAGGGGGTAATTGGGGCCAACGTCCTGACTTTC.

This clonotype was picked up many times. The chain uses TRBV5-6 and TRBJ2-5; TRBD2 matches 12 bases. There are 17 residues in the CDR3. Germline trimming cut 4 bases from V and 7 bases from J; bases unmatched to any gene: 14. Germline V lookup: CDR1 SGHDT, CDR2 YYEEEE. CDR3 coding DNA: TGTGCCAGCAGCCGGGTGGGGACTAGCGGGCCCCAGGGGACCCAGTACTTC. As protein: CASSRVGTSGPQGTQYF.

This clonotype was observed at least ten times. This CDR3 reads CASSLSPAAPEAFF. The CDR3 nucleotides read TGTGCCAGCAGCTTATCCCCGGCGGCGCCCGAAGCTTTCTTT. The J gene is TRBJ1-1, the V gene TRBV7-8; D is unresolved. V gave up 2 bases and J gave up 8 bases, with 15 bases separating them. CDR1 is SGHVS, CDR2 FQNEAQ, per germline. The CDR3 has 14 amino acids.

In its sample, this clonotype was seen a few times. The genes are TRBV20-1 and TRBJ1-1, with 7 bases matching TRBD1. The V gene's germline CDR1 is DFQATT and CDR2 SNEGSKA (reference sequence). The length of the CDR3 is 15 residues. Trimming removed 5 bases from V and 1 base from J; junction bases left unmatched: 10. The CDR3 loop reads CSAEEQGQSNTEAFF. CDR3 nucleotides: TGCAGTGCTGAGGAACAGGGGCAGTCGAACACTGAAGCTTTCTTT.